The 23 T cell receptor beta chains in this list originate from one sample, sequenced in a study of OX40 agonist ivuxolimab in advanced cancers. Sequenced by immunoSEQ multiplex PCR; TCRdb stores in-frame clones only, minus some. The table records fewer than 25,000 clones, about 82% of them present only once. The specimen was CD4+ or CD8+ T cells sorted from blood, collected in a trial of the OX40 agonist ivuxolimab. These receptors originate from an adult with an advanced solid tumor such as melanoma, head and neck, liver or kidney cancer.

The chain couples TRBV14 to TRBJ2-3; 7 bases are a match to TRBD2. V shed 1 base, J shed 7 bases, and the junction held 2 bases outside the gene matches. Germline lookup yields CDR1 SGHDN and CDR2 FVKESK. CDR3 length equals 13 residues. Written as DNA, the CDR3 is TGTGCCAGCAGCCAAGGCGGGAGAAATACGCAGTATTTT. Translation gives CASSQGGRNTQYF.

CDR3 coding DNA: TGTGCCAGCAGCTTCCCAAGGGGATCGGGGAACACCGGGGAGCTGTTTTTT. Its translation: CASSFPRGSGNTGELFF. The chain has TRBV7-3 and TRBJ2-2, with a weak D call TRBD1 (5 bases). The germline V gene has CDR1 SGHTA and CDR2 FQGTGA. This CDR3 contains 17 residues. V shed 3 bases and J shed 1 base, with 15 bases lying between them. Full variable domain (rest looked up from reference TRBV7-3 and TRBJ2-2): GAGVSQTPSNKVTEKGKYVELRCDPISGHTALYWYRQSLGQGPEFLIYFQGTGAADDSGLPNDRFFAVRPEGSVSTLKIQRTERGDSAVYLCASSFPRGSGNTGELFFGEGSRLTVL.

With regard to this clone: Other DNA sequences in the sample encode the same CDR3. The chain is built from TRBV27 and TRBJ2-7, with unresolved D. This CDR3 spans 13 amino acids. CDR1 is MNHEY, CDR2 SMNVEV, per germline (reference sequence). Trimming took off 2 bases at V and 0 bases at J, with 5 bases between the two ends. CDR3 coding DNA: TGTGCCAGCAGTTTAGGTGGCTCCTACGAGCAGTACTTC. It translates to CASSLGGSYEQYF.

V usage is TRBV28 and J usage is TRBJ2-7; D remains unclear. The CDR3 is 11 residues long. Germline-derived CDR1 and CDR2 are MDHEN and SYDVKM. V lost 3 bases and J 2 bases, leaving 2 bases between the germline ends. In DNA form, the CDR3 reads TGTGCCAGCAGTTTGACCTACGAGCAGTACTTC. Residues: CASSLTYEQYF.

This chain uses TRBV13 with TRBJ1-1; TRBD1 agrees at 12 bases. The CDR3 runs 17 residues. The germline CDR1 and CDR2 sequences are PRHDT and FYEKMQ (reference sequence). V dropped 2 bases and J dropped 6; count of bases not matched to a gene: 10. The CDR3 DNA is TGTGCCAGCAGCTTAATGGGGACAGGGGGCTCTCGGGCTGAAGCTTTCTTT. Translation gives CASSLMGTGGSRAEAFF.

This clone is a singleton in its sample. This chain joins TRBV28 and TRBJ2-6; D is undetermined. There are 18 residues in the CDR3. Germline-derived CDR1 and CDR2 are MDHEN and SYDVKM. Trimming left V 3 bases short and J 2 bases short, with 17 bases between. CDR3: CASSFGLAHETGANVLTF. The CDR3 nucleotides read TGTGCCAGCAGTTTTGGGTTAGCCCACGAAACTGGGGCCAACGTCCTGACTTTC.

The chain is built from TRBV2 and TRBJ2-7; 12 bases map to TRBD1. The V segment lost 7 bases and the J segment 10 bases; nucleotides outside the gene matches: 11. The germline V gene has CDR1 SNHLY and CDR2 FYNNEI. This CDR3 has 14 amino acids. Here the CDR3 DNA reads TGTGCCAGCAAGGGGACAGGGGGCCTGGTTGAACAGTACTTC. Amino acids: CASKGTGGLVEQYF. Complete variable domain (other parts from reference TRBV2 and TRBJ2-7): EPEVTQTPSHQVTQMGQEVILRCVPISNHLYFYWYRQILGQKVEFLVSFYNNEISEKSEIFDDQFSVERPDGSNFTLKIRSTKLEDSAMYFCASKGTGGLVEQYFGPGTRLTVT.

The V and J genes are TRBV4-1 and TRBJ2-3, with D hard to call. Trimming removed 3 bases from V and 6 bases from J, with 7 bases in between. The germline V gene has CDR1 MGHRA and CDR2 YSYEKL. This CDR3 has 12 residues. The CDR3 here is CASSQSWDTQYF. The CDR3 nucleotides are TGCGCCAGCAGCCAGTCCTGGGATACGCAGTATTTT.

The chain is built from TRBV9 and TRBJ2-1; 7 bases fit TRBD1. The ends lost 3 bases at V and 3 bases at J; junction bases unmatched: 3. CDR3 length equals 14 residues. Germline-derived CDR1 and CDR2 are SGDLS and YYNGEE. The CDR3 bases are TGTGCCAGCAGCGCGGGACAGAACTACAATGAGCAGTTCTTC. Translated: CASSAGQNYNEQFF.

The chain carries TRBV2 and TRBJ1-2; tentatively, D is TRBD1 (5 bases). The V and J ends lost 4 bases and 3 bases respectively, with 24 bases between them. Germline CDR1 reads SNHLY; CDR2 reads FYNNEI. The CDR3 covers 18 residues. DNA of the CDR3: TGTGCCAGCAGTGGATCCTTAGCAGACCCGACAGATTACTATGGCTACACCTTC. Residues: CASSGSLADPTDYYGYTF.

Here the CDR3 DNA reads TGTGCCAGCAGCTTAGTTGAACTAGCGGGTAACTACGAGCAGTACTTC. Its protein is CASSLVELAGNYEQYF. The V gene is TRBV13, the J gene TRBJ2-5; the match to TRBD2 covers 9 bases. The J call may be in error: the DNA end matches TRBJ2-7 better. This CDR3 spans 16 amino acids. Germline CDR1 is PRHDT and CDR2 is FYEKMQ (reference sequence).

The gene calls are TRBV5-4 and TRBJ2-5; D is unresolved. Between the trimmed V and J ends, which lost 2 bases and 2 bases, there was a span of 1 base. The germline V gene has CDR1 SGHNT and CDR2 YYREEE (reference sequence). The CDR3 consists of 11 residues. The CDR3 loop is CASSLQETQYF. Written as DNA, the CDR3 is TGTGCCAGCAGCTTACAAGAGACCCAGTACTTC. Looking up the rest from reference TRBV5-4 and TRBJ2-5 gives the full variable domain: ETGVTQSPTHLIKTRGQQVTLRCSSQSGHNTVSWYQQALGQGPQFIFQYYREEENGRGNFPPRFSGLQFPNYSSELNVNALELDDSALYLCASSLQETQYFGPGTRLLVL.

V and J are TRBV7-6 and TRBJ1-3; D might be TRBD1 (6 bases). This CDR3 spans 15 amino acids. Trimming stripped 3 bases from V and 0 bases from J, with 9 bases between. The V gene's germline CDR1 is SGHVS and CDR2 FNYEAQ. CDR3 coding DNA: TGTGCCAGCAGCTTTGGAGGGGGCTCTGGAAACACCATATATTTT. It codes for CASSFGGGSGNTIYF.

The CDR3 loop reads CASSATGGRDYGYTF. The CDR3 DNA sequence: TGTGCCAGCAGTGCGACAGGGGGCAGGGATTATGGCTACACCTTC. The chain is built from TRBV28 and TRBJ1-2; 10 bases fit TRBD1. Germline V gene data show CDR1 as MDHEN and CDR2 as SYDVKM. The CDR3 length is 15 residues. Losses at the gene ends were 5 bases for V and 5 bases for J; bases not matched to a gene: 8.

The J gene is TRBJ2-2, the V gene TRBV25-1; D is perhaps TRBD1 (5 bases). Germline CDR1 is MGHDK and CDR2 is SYGVNS. The CDR3 extends over 13 amino acids. V was pared by 7 bases and J by 6 bases, with 12 bases between. CDR3 in amino acids: CASKPRGSGELFF. The CDR3 coding sequence is TGTGCCAGCAAGCCAAGGGGCTCCGGGGAGCTGTTTTTT.

The J gene is TRBJ2-3, the V gene TRBV14; the match to TRBD2 covers 8 bases. Trimming took 4 bases from V and 2 from J; bases not matched to a gene: 11. The CDR3 extends over 17 amino acids. The germline V gene has CDR1 SGHDN and CDR2 FVKESK. The DNA for the CDR3 is TGTGCCAGCAGCCCGTACGGGGATAGCGGGAACACAGATACGCAGTATTTT. This codes for CASSPYGDSGNTDTQYF.

This sequence joins TRBV6-8 and TRBJ2-7; TRBD2 matches at 7 bases. Germline V lookup: CDR1 MNHGY, CDR2 SAAAGT. V shed 5 bases and J 13 bases; nucleotides not matched to a gene: 5. The CDR3 has 10 amino acids. CDR3 protein: CASSTGGVYF. CDR3 DNA sequence: TGTGCCAGCAGTACGGGGGGAGTATACTTC.

The DNA for the CDR3 is TGTGCCAGCAGCACCCTGGGGGTGAGCTCCTACAATGAGCAGTTCTTC. It yields the protein CASSTLGVSSYNEQFF. This chain uses TRBV7-7 with TRBJ2-1; D is possibly TRBD1 or TRBD2 (5 bases each). Per germline, CDR1 SSHAT and CDR2 FNYEAQ (reference sequence). V gave up 5 bases and J gave up 0 bases, with 14 bases separating them. CDR3 length equals 16 residues.

The chain has TRBV11-2 and TRBJ2-1; 10 bases map to TRBD2. CDR3 length equals 18 residues. Germline V gene sequence: CDR1 SGHAT, CDR2 FQNNGV. V lost 7 bases and J lost 9; bases outside the gene matches: 21. Here the CDR3 DNA reads TGTGCCAGCAAAGGGAGGATCGCACTAGCGGGACGACGGGGTGAGCAGTTCTTC. This sequence encodes CASKGRIALAGRRGEQFF.

The rearrangement uses TRBV7-8 and TRBJ1-2; D not resolved. The germline V gene encodes CDR1 SGHVS and CDR2 FQNEAQ. The CDR3 is made up of 13 amino acids. With 5 bases removed from V and 4 bases from J, the gap between germline ends came to 11 bases. CDR3 coding DNA: TGTGCCAGCAGCCTTAGCACGGCCTATGGCTACACCTTC. It encodes CASSLSTAYGYTF.

The chain links TRBV27 to TRBJ1-1, with 8 positions matching TRBD1. Germline V CDR1 and CDR2: MNHEY, SMNVEV (reference sequence). The CDR3 sequence is 15 residues long. With 4 bases clipped from V and 4 bases from J, the junction kept 8 bases outside the gene matches. CDR3 loop: CASSSVPTGGTEAFF. Here the CDR3 DNA reads TGTGCCAGCAGTTCGGTCCCAACAGGGGGCACTGAAGCTTTCTTT.

The V and J genes are TRBV27 and TRBJ1-4; the D is unclear. V shed 2 bases and J shed 4 bases, with 8 bases lying between them. CDR1 is MNHEY and CDR2 is SMNVEV in the germline V gene (reference sequence). The CDR3 spans 14 residues. CDR3 coding DNA: TGTGCCAGCAGTTTAGGTCAGTTTAATGAAAAACTGTTTTTT. Encoded protein: CASSLGQFNEKLFF.

This clone has just a few counts. The chain joins TRBV6-4 to TRBJ2-1; unclear D gene. Per germline, CDR1 MRHNA and CDR2 SNTAGT. This CDR3 has 16 amino acids. V gave up 0 bases and J gave up 0 bases, with 9 bases separating them. The CDR3 sequence is CASSDSPRSSYNEQFF. CDR3 nucleotide sequence: TGTGCCAGCAGTGACTCCCCAAGGAGCTCCTACAATGAGCAGTTCTTC.